This passage covers 14 T cell receptor beta chains from one sample sequenced in a study of cytomegalovirus exposure and HLA in healthy donors. Both 60 Vbeta primers and 13 Jbeta primers went into the PCR. Profiled with immunoSEQ multiplex PCR; TCRdb holds only in-frame clones, not every one. The sample records around 120,000 clones, 65% to 80% being singletons. The sequencing input was PBMCs. The receptors were gathered from a man aged 60-69 years in good health and CMV-seropositive.

This chain links TRBV11-2 with TRBJ2-3; 7 bases are a match to TRBD1. V was pared by 5 bases and J by 2 bases, with 4 bases of the junction left unmatched. CDR1 is SGHAT, CDR2 FQNNGV, per germline. The CDR3 is 14 amino acids. CDR3 region: CASSRQGSTDTQYF. As DNA, the CDR3 is TGTGCCAGCAGCCGACAGGGATCCACAGATACGCAGTATTTT.

This chain joins TRBV2 and TRBJ2-2; TRBD2 matches at 9 bases. J was trimmed by 4 bases and V by 5 bases; bases with no gene match: 2. The germline V gene has CDR1 SNHLY and CDR2 FYNNEI. This CDR3 comprises 14 residues. The CDR3 spells CASSISGGTGELFF. The CDR3 DNA reads as TGTGCCAGCAGTATTAGCGGGGGCACCGGGGAGCTGTTTTTT.

The chain is built from TRBV10-3 and TRBJ1-2, with D possibly being TRBD1 (6 bases). The CDR3 has 13 amino acids. Germline-derived CDR1 and CDR2 are ENHRY and SYGVKD. The germline V and J ends were trimmed by 4 bases and 4 bases, with 10 bases remaining between them. The CDR3 reads CAISGPDSYGYTF. The CDR3 bases are TGTGCCATCAGTGGTCCGGACAGCTATGGCTACACCTTC.

The chain combines TRBV18 with TRBJ1-2; the D gene is possibly TRBD1 (5 bases). The CDR3 is made up of 13 amino acids. V lost 3 bases to trimming and J lost 6 bases, with 11 bases between them. CDR1 and CDR2 from the germline V gene are KGHSH and LQKENI. CDR3 DNA sequence: TGTGCCAGCTCACCCCGGCCGGGGGATGGCTACACCTTC. Its protein is CASSPRPGDGYTF.

The CDR3 loop reads CASSDFAGDADTQYF. The CDR3 bases are TGTGCCAGCAGTGACTTTGCGGGGGATGCAGATACGCAGTATTTT. V usage is TRBV2 and J usage is TRBJ2-3; TRBD2 matches 7 bases. The germline V gene has CDR1 SNHLY and CDR2 FYNNEI. The CDR3 is 15 amino acids. V was clipped by 3 bases and J by 4 bases; unmatched bases: 7.

The rearrangement uses TRBV9 and TRBJ2-7, with 11 bases that match TRBD1. Trimming removed 3 bases from V and 6 bases from J; junction bases left unmatched: 8. The CDR3 length is 15 residues. Germline lookup yields CDR1 SGDLS and CDR2 YYNGEE. CDR3 nucleotides: TGTGCCAGCAGCGCTCTTGGACAGGGGGCGGTCGAGCAGTACTTC. Protein: CASSALGQGAVEQYF.

The chain employs TRBV6-6 and TRBJ2-2; 10 positions agree with TRBD1. CDR3 size: 15 residues. V was clipped by 6 bases and J by 4 bases; unmatched bases: 5. Germline CDR1 MNHNY, CDR2 SVGAGI (reference sequence). For the CDR3, the DNA is TGTGCCAGCAGACCGGGACAGGGGTCCACCGGGGAGCTGTTTTTT. Translating it yields CASRPGQGSTGELFF.

The chain employs TRBV5-1 and TRBJ1-1; D remains unclear. Trimming took off 3 bases at V and 3 bases at J, with 9 bases between the two ends. The length of the CDR3 is 13 residues. CDR1 is SGHRS and CDR2 is YFSETQ in the germline V gene. CDR3 bases: TGCGCCAGCAGCTACGGGTGGGACACTGAAGCTTTCTTT. Translating gives CASSYGWDTEAFF.

V is TRBV10-2 and J is TRBJ1-6; D remains ambiguous. V was pared by 5 bases and J by 8 bases, with 13 bases between. The CDR3 spans 14 residues. Germline V gene sequence: CDR1 WSHSY, CDR2 SAAADI. The CDR3 loop reads CASSSGMRDSPLHF. CDR3 nucleotide sequence: TGCGCCAGCAGTTCGGGAATGCGCGATTCACCCCTCCACTTT.

V and J are TRBV5-1 and TRBJ2-5; 8 nucleotides align to TRBD2. Germline-derived CDR1 and CDR2 are SGHRS and YFSETQ. CDR3 length: 14 amino acids. With 4 bases clipped from V and 2 bases from J, the junction kept 4 bases outside the gene matches. The CDR3 bases are TGCGCCAGCAGCGTGACTAGCGTGCAAGAGACCCAGTACTTC. Protein: CASSVTSVQETQYF. Full variable domain (rest looked up from reference TRBV5-1 and TRBJ2-5): KAGVTQTPRYLIKTRGQQVTLSCSPISGHRSVSWYQQTPGQGLQFLFEYFSETQRNKGNFPGRFSGRQFSNSRSEMNVSTLELGDSALYLCASSVTSVQETQYFGPGTRLLVL.

The rearrangement links TRBV6-1 to TRBJ2-5; the D gene could be TRBD1 or TRBD2 (7 bases each). The end of the DNA aligns better with TRBJ2-7, so the J call may be wrong. This CDR3 contains 15 residues. Germline values: CDR1 MNHNS, CDR2 SASEGT. CDR3 in amino acids: CASSKGQAGAYEQYF. CDR3 nucleotides: TGTGCCAGCAGTAAAGGACAGGCGGGGGCCTACGAGCAGTACTTC.

V usage is TRBV2 and J usage is TRBJ2-1; TRBD2 aligns across 13 bases. This CDR3 is built from 16 residues. CDR1 SNHLY and CDR2 FYNNEI come from the germline V gene. V trimming: 5 bases; J trimming: 8 bases; junction bases outside the gene matches: 9. The CDR3: CASSPPGTSGIYEQFF. The CDR3 DNA sequence: TGTGCCAGCAGTCCCCCCGGGACTAGCGGGATCTATGAGCAGTTCTTC.

The chain has TRBV29-1 and TRBJ2-7; 10 positions agree with TRBD2. The germline V gene encodes CDR1 SQVTM and CDR2 ANQGSEA. This CDR3 has 15 residues. The V segment lost 0 bases and the J segment 6 bases; nucleotides outside the gene matches: 8. DNA for the CDR3: TGCAGCGTTGAAGAGATGAGTCTAGCGGGAGTCGAGCAGTACTTC. Protein sequence: CSVEEMSLAGVEQYF.

The CDR3, as DNA: TGTGCCAGCTCACCGGACAGCCATGCAACTAATGAAAAACTGTTTTTT. Protein: CASSPDSHATNEKLFF. The chain uses TRBV18 and TRBJ1-4; perhaps TRBD1 as D (6 bases). The CDR3 spans 16 residues. Germline V gene data show CDR1 as KGHSH and CDR2 as LQKENI. Deletions cut 3 bases from V and 0 bases from J, with 11 bases between.